The following is a T cell receptor (beta chain) sequence with its context. The antigen is undetermined. V shed 0 bases and J shed 6 bases, with 12 bases lying between them. The CDR3 extends over 14 amino acids. Germline values: CDR1 SGDLS, CDR2 YYNGEE. The data originate from a study of cytomegalovirus exposure and HLA in healthy donors. Overall study results and limits: Sequencing depth roughly uniform across donors was assumed in presence/absence analyses.

Use of 60 Vbeta and 13 Jbeta primers characterized the PCR. The assay was immunoSEQ multiplex PCR, and TCRdb's table has in-frame clones only and misses some. The table records approximately 240,000 clones, around four fifths of them present only once. The receptor was derived from a woman aged 55 to 70 in good health and CMV-seropositive. Sequenced material: PBMCs. The chain uses TRBV9 and TRBJ1-2; D not resolved. CDR3 bases: TGTGCCAGCAGCGTAGGGGCGGGGTACGATGGCTACACCTTC. It yields the protein CASSVGAGYDGYTF.